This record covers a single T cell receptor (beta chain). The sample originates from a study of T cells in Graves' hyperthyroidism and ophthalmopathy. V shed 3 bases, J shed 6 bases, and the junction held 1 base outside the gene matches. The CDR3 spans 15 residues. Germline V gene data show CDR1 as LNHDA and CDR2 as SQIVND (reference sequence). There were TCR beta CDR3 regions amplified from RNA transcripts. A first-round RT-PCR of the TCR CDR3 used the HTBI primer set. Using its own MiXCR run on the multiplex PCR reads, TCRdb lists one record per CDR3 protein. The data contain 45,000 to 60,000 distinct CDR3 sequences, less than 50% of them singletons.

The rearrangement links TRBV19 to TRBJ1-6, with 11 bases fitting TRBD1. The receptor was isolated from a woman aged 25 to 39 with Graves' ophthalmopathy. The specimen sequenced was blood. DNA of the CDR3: TGTGCCAGTAGTATCGGACAGGGGGCTAATTCACCCCTCCACTTT. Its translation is CASSIGQGANSPLHF.